This note documents a single TCR beta chain sequence. Its antigen is unknown. No base-level quality is on record; no much larger clone is a single base apart. Libraries were prepared through the immunoSEQ multiplex PCR assay. On the authors' methods: A statistical classification framework was built to diagnose cytomegalovirus status from the catalog of TCR beta chain sequences. TCRdb took over this immuneACCESS table, retaining in-frame rearrangements with V and J assigned. Such tables are incomplete; in checked studies, under half of the missing clones stem from an unresolved V gene, and the remainder is unexplained. The V and J calls and clone size are taken from that table; D and trimming were inferred from the DNA. This sample is represented by approximately 80,000 clones; 93% of them were singletons. The ten biggest clones cover approximately 4% of the sample. This specimen belongs to a study of cytomegalovirus exposure and HLA in healthy donors (TCRdb year 2017). About the study as a whole: According to a later analysis, one platform produced both the 100 to 150 validation repertoires and the 670 or so repertoires of the first cohort. The study aimed to test whether signatures of past pathogen exposure could be identified by cataloging public T cell receptors. Along with the approximately 650-subject first cohort, a separate validation cohort of 120 different subjects was used. To predict cytomegalovirus infection status, the study combined high-throughput TCR immunosequencing, statistical association of individual TCRs with disease status, and machine learning. Broader findings and caveats from the paper: Three of the identified cytomegalovirus-associated TCR beta chains were confirmed in vitro to be specific for cytomegalovirus antigens. The authors suggested that the approach could potentially be extended to other disease states and immunological phenotypes. The study listed 170 or so TCR beta chains as associated with cytomegalovirus. All 120 or so repertoires were used to score co-occurrence in the validation cohort in a later analysis, because that analysis had no HLA typing for the cohort. The classifier was reported to diagnose cytomegalovirus status with high specificity and sensitivity in both the original cohort and the validation cohort. Most TCR sequences were observed very rarely across donors, whereas some public TCRs were present in many individuals. Subsequent analysis determined that TCRs grouped into clusters in the first cohort also showed a tendency toward co-occurrence across the roughly 110 validation repertoires, and 90% to 95% of cluster scores exceeded 0.

Trimming takes 1 base from V and 4 bases from J, and the germline ends sit 13 bases apart. CDR3 length: 15 amino acids, cysteine to phenylalanine. CDR3 DNA only is kept here, 45 bases in frame from base 1. The CDR1 and CDR2 encoded by the germline V gene are SGHTA and FQGNSA. The donors were included in the validation cohort of 120 subjects, a group kept apart from the roughly 730-subject first cohort. Specimen: PBMCs. The V and J segments used are TRBV7-2 and TRBJ1-1, with the D gene not confidently named. This receptor was identified in a woman aged 25-40 years in good health and CMV-seronegative. The CDR3 region: CASSLVDLGGTEAFF. The sequence in DNA is TGTGCCAGCAGCTTAGTAGATTTAGGAGGCACTGAAGCTTTCTTT.